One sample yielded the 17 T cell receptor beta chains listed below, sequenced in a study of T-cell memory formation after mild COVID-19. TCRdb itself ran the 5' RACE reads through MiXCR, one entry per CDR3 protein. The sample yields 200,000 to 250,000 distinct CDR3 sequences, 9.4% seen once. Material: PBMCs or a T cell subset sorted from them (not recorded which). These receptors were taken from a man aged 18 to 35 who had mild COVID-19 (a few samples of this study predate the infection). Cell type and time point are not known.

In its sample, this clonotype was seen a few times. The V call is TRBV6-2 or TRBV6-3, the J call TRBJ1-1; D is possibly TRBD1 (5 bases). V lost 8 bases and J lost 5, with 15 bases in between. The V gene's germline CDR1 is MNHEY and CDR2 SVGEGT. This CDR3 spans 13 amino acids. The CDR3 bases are TGTGCCAGCTCCAAACGCGGGGGGACTGAAGCTTTCTTT. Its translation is CASSKRGGTEAFF.

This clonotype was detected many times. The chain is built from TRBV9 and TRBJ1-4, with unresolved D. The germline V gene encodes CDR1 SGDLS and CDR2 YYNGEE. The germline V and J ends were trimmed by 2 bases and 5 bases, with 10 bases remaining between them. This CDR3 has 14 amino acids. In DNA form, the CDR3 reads TGTGCCAGCAGCGTTGGAGGGTGGAATGAAAAACTGTTTTTT. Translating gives CASSVGGWNEKLFF.

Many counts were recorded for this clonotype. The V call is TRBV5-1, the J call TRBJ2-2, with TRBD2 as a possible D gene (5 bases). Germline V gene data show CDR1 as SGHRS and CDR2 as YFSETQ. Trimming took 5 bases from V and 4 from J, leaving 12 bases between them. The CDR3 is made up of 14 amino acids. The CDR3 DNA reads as TGCGCCAGCAGGAGGGAGATGGTCACCGGGGAGCTGTTTTTT. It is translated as CASRREMVTGELFF. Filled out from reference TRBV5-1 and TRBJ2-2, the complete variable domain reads KAGVTQTPRYLIKTRGQQVTLSCSPISGHRSVSWYQQTPGQGLQFLFEYFSETQRNKGNFPGRFSGRQFSNSRSEMNVSTLELGDSALYLCASRREMVTGELFFGEGSRLTVL.

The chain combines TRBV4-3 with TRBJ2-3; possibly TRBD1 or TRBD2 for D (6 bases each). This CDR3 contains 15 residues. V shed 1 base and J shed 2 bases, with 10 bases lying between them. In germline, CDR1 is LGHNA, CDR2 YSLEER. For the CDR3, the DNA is TGCGCCAGCAGCCAAGCAAGGGGGGCCACAGATACGCAGTATTTT. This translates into CASSQARGATDTQYF.

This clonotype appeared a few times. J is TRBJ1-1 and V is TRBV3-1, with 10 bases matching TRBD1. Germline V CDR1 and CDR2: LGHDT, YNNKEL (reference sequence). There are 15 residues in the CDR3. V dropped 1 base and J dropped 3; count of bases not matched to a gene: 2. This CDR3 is CASSQGQGAYTEAFF. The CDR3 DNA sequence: TGTGCCAGCAGCCAAGGACAGGGGGCGTACACTGAAGCTTTCTTT.

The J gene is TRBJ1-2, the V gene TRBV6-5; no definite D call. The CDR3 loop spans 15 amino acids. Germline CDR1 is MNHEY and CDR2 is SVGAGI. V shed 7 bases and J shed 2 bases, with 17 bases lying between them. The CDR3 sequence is CASIRDGGPNYGYTF. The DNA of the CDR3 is TGTGCCAGCATTCGAGACGGTGGCCCAAACTATGGCTACACCTTC.

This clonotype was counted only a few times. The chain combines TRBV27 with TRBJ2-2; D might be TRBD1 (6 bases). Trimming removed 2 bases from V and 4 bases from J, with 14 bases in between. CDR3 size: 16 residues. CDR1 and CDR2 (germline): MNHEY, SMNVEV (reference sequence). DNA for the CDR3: TGTGCCAGCAGTTTAAGGGCAGGGGCCAGCACCGGGGAGCTGTTTTTT. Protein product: CASSLRAGASTGELFF.

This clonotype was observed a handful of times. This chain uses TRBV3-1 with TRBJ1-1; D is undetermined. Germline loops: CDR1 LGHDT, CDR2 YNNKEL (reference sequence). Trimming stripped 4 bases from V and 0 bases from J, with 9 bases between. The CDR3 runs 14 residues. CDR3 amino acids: CASSLRVMNTEAFF. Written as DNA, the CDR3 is TGTGCCAGCAGCCTTCGGGTCATGAACACTGAAGCTTTCTTT.

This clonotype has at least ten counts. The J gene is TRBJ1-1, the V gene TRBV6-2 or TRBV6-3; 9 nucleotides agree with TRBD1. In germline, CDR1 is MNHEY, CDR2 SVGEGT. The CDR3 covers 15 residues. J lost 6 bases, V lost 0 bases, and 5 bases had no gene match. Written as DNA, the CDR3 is TGTGCCAGCAGTTACTCCGGGACAGGGTCGGCTGAAGCTTTCTTT. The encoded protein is CASSYSGTGSAEAFF.

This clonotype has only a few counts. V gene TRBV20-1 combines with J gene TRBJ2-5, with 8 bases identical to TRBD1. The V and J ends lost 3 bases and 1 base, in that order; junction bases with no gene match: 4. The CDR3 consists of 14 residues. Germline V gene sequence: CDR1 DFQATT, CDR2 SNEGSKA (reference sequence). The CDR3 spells CSARPGQGQETQYF. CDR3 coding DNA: TGCAGTGCTAGGCCAGGACAGGGCCAAGAGACCCAGTACTTC.

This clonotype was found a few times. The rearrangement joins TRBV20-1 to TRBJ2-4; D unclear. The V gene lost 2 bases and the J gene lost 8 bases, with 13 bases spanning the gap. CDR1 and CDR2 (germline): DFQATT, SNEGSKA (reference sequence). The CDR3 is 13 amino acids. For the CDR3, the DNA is TGCAGTGCTAGAACTGCCTCCGCCCACATTCAGTACTTC. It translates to CSARTASAHIQYF.

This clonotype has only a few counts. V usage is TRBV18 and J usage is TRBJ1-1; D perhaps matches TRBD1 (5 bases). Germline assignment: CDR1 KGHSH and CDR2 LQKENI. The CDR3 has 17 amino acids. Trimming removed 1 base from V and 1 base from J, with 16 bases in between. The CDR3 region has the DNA TGTGCCAGCTCACCACGTACCGCGGGGGGTGGGAACACTGAAGCTTTCTTT. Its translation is CASSPRTAGGGNTEAFF.

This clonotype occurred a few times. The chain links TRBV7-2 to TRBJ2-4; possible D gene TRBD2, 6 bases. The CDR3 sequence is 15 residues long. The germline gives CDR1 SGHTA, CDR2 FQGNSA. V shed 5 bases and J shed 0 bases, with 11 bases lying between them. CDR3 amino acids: CASSRGTLAKNIQYF. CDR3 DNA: TGTGCCAGCAGCCGCGGGACCCTAGCCAAAAACATTCAGTACTTC.

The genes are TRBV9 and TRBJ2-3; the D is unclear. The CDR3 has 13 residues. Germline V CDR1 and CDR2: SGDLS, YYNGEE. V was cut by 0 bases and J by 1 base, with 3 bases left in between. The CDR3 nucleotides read TGTGCCAGCAGCGTAGGACGCACAGATACGCAGTATTTT. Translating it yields CASSVGRTDTQYF.

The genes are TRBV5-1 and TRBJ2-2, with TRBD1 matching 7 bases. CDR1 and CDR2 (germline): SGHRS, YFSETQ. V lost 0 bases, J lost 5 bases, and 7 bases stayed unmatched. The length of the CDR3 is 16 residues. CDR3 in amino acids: CASSLGQGVETGELFF. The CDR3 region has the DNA TGCGCCAGCAGCTTGGGACAGGGAGTCGAAACCGGGGAGCTGTTTTTT. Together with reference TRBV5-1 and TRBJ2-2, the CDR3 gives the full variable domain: KAGVTQTPRYLIKTRGQQVTLSCSPISGHRSVSWYQQTPGQGLQFLFEYFSETQRNKGNFPGRFSGRQFSNSRSEMNVSTLELGDSALYLCASSLGQGVETGELFFGEGSRLTVL.

The CDR3 spells CASSPTRTGNEQFF. DNA of the CDR3: TGTGCCAGCTCACCGACTAGGACAGGCAATGAGCAGTTCTTC. V and J are TRBV18 and TRBJ2-1; TRBD1 is a possible D gene (7 bases). Germline values: CDR1 KGHSH, CDR2 LQKENI. V lost 3 bases and J lost 6, with 12 bases in between. This CDR3 spans 14 amino acids.

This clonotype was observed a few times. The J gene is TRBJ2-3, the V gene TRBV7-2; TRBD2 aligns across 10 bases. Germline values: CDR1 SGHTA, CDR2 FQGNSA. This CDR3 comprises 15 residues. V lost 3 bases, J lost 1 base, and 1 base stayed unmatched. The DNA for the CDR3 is TGTGCCAGCAGCTTCGGACTAGCGGGCACAGATACGCAGTATTTT. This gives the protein CASSFGLAGTDTQYF.